Below are 13 T cell receptor beta chains sequenced from a single sample in a study of T cell clones after liver transplantation. The table came from immunoSEQ multiplex PCR; TCRdb's copy has only in-frame clones and leaves some out. Seen here are roughly 55,000 clones, approximately 84% observed once, and the top ten hold about 8.1%. Sample: CD4+ T cells from blood, taken before liver transplant. These receptors were collected from a human donor who received a liver transplant.

V and J are TRBV7-2 and TRBJ2-7; the D is unclear. V was clipped by 2 bases and J by 6 bases, with 8 bases between them. Germline lookup yields CDR1 SGHTA and CDR2 FQGNSA. The CDR3 totals 12 residues. CDR3 bases: TGTGCCAGCAGCTTATTGGGTGGCGAGCAGTACTTC. It specifies CASSLLGGEQYF.

This sequence joins TRBV4-2 and TRBJ2-2; the D is unclear. Looked up from germline, CDR1 is LGHNA and CDR2 is YNFKEQ. V lost 1 base, J lost 1 base, and 10 bases lay in between. CDR3 length: 16 residues. The CDR3 DNA sequence: TGTGCCAGCAGCCAAGCCAGACCAGGGAACACCGGGGAGCTGTTTTTT. This translates into CASSQARPGNTGELFF.

This clone was counted once. CDR3: CASRLAGETQYF. For the CDR3, the DNA is TGTGCCAGTAGATTAGCGGGGGAGACCCAGTACTTC. J is TRBJ2-5 and V is TRBV19, with 8 bases matching TRBD2. Germline V gives CDR1 LNHDA, CDR2 SQIVND (reference sequence). J was trimmed by 5 bases and V by 6 bases; bases with no gene match: 2. This CDR3 has 12 amino acids.

The chain carries TRBV6-5 and TRBJ2-5; 7 positions match TRBD2. V gave up 4 bases and J gave up 7 bases; unmatched junction bases: 9. This CDR3 comprises 14 residues. Germline V gene sequence: CDR1 MNHEY, CDR2 SVGAGI. The CDR3 loop is CASSSSGVEGTQYF. CDR3 nucleotides: TGTGCCAGCAGTTCGAGCGGGGTGGAGGGGACCCAGTACTTC.

V is TRBV28 and J is TRBJ2-3, with D possibly being TRBD1 (7 bases). V gave up 5 bases and J gave up 6 bases, with 15 bases separating them. Germline V gives CDR1 MDHEN, CDR2 SYDVKM. CDR3 length equals 14 residues. The CDR3 loop is CASSAPGGRDTQYF. Written as DNA, the CDR3 is TGTGCCAGCAGTGCCCCAGGGGGGAGGGATACGCAGTATTTT. Combining the CDR3 with reference TRBV28 and TRBJ2-3 gives the whole variable domain DVKVTQSSRYLVKRTGEKVFLECVQDMDHENMFWYRQDPGLGLRLIYFSYDVKMKEKGDIPEGYSVSREKKERFSLILESASTNQTSMYLCASSAPGGRDTQYFGPGTRLTVL.

CDR3: CASSFRVIGGRETQYF. CDR3 in DNA: TGTGCCAGCAGCTTTCGTGTGATAGGCGGGAGGGAGACCCAGTACTTC. The rearrangement links TRBV5-6 to TRBJ2-5; 8 bases map to TRBD2. Trimming cost V 2 bases and J 5 bases; bases outside gene matches: 11. Germline V gene lookup returns CDR1 SGHDT and CDR2 YYEEEE. This CDR3 is built from 16 residues.

The chain has TRBV10-3 and TRBJ2-7; 11 nucleotides agree with TRBD2. The CDR3 covers 15 residues. V lost 1 base, J lost 6 bases, and 5 bases stayed unmatched. Germline V gene lookup returns CDR1 ENHRY and CDR2 SYGVKD. CDR3 region: CAISELASGGSEQYF. The CDR3 DNA reads as TGTGCCATCAGTGAGTTGGCTAGCGGGGGGTCCGAGCAGTACTTC.

The CDR3 DNA follows: TGTGCCAGCAGTTCGCCGGCCGGGGAGCTGTTTTTT. The encoded protein is CASSSPAGELFF. J is TRBJ2-2 and V is TRBV6-6, with D unclear. Trimming shortened V by 4 bases and J by 6 bases, and 6 bases separated the two germline ends. The CDR3 has 12 residues. The germline V gene encodes CDR1 MNHNY and CDR2 SVGAGI (reference sequence).

The rearrangement links TRBV13 to TRBJ2-7; D gene unclear. The ends were cut back, 3 bases at V and 0 bases at J, with 0 bases in the middle. The germline CDR1 and CDR2 sequences are PRHDT and FYEKMQ (reference sequence). This CDR3 is 11 amino acids long. The CDR3 sequence is CASSFSYEQYF. The CDR3 DNA is TGTGCCAGCAGCTTCTCCTACGAGCAGTACTTC.

This clone was recorded only once. The chain recombines TRBV19 with TRBJ2-7, with TRBD1 matching 9 bases. Germline-derived CDR1 and CDR2 are LNHDA and SQIVND (reference sequence). V lost 4 bases, J lost 4 bases, and 8 bases stayed unmatched. CDR3 length: 15 amino acids. CDR3 coding DNA: TGTGCCAGTAGTACGGCGGGACAGGGATCTTACGAGCAGTACTTC. Amino acid sequence: CASSTAGQGSYEQYF.

The genes are TRBV19 and TRBJ1-3, with a tentative D call TRBD1 (5 bases). CDR3 length: 14 amino acids. The V gene lost 7 bases and the J gene lost 0 bases, with 10 bases spanning the gap. Looked up from germline, CDR1 is LNHDA and CDR2 is SQIVND (reference sequence). CDR3 sequence: CASKGEISGNTIYF. In DNA, the CDR3 is TGTGCCAGTAAAGGGGAAATCTCTGGAAACACCATATATTTT. The full variable domain, its missing parts supplied by reference TRBV19 and TRBJ1-3, is DGGITQSPKYLFRKEGQNVTLSCEQNLNHDAMYWYRQDPGQGLRLIYYSQIVNDFQKGDIAEGYSVSREKKESFPLTVTSAQKNPTAFYLCASKGEISGNTIYFGEGSWLTVV.

This chain links TRBV7-2 with TRBJ2-1; D is perhaps TRBD1 (6 bases). The CDR3 runs to 13 residues. V was pared by 3 bases and J by 10 bases, with 13 bases between. Germline V gene sequence: CDR1 SGHTA, CDR2 FQGNSA. The CDR3 region is CASSFTGIGEQFF. Here the CDR3 DNA reads TGTGCCAGCAGCTTTACAGGGATTGGGGAGCAGTTCTTC.

In this sample, this clone turned up a few times. This chain uses TRBV5-1 with TRBJ1-2, with D perhaps TRBD1 (5 bases). Germline-derived CDR1 and CDR2 are SGHRS and YFSETQ. This CDR3 has 14 amino acids. V lost 7 bases and J 4 bases, leaving 17 bases between the germline ends. CDR3 amino acids: CASHLGQGVYGYTF. The DNA for the CDR3 is TGCGCCAGCCACTTGGGGCAGGGTGTCTATGGCTACACCTTC.